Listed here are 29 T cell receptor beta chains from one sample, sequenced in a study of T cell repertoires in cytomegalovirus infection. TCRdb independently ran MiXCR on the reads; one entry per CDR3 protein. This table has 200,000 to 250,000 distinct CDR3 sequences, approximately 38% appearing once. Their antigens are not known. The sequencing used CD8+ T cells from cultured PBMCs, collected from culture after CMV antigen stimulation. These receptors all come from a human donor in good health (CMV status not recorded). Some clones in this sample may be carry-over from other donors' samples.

The CDR3 DNA reads as TGTGCCAGCAGTGAAAGGGGGACAGGGCGCTCTAATGAAAAACTGTTTTTT. This gives the protein CASSERGTGRSNEKLFF. The V gene is TRBV2, the J gene TRBJ1-4, with TRBD1 matching over 9 bases. Per the germline V gene, CDR1 is SNHLY and CDR2 is FYNNEI. CDR3 length: 17 residues. V gave up 2 bases and J gave up 3 bases; unmatched junction bases: 7.

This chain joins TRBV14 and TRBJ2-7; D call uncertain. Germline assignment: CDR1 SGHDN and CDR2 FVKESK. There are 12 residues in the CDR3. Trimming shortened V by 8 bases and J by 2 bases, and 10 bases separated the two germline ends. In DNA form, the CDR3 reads TGTGCCAGCCGCGGAGTAACCTACGAGCAGTACTTC. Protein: CASRGVTYEQYF. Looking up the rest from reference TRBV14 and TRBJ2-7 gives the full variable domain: EAGVTQFPSHSVIEKGQTVTLRCDPISGHDNLYWYRRVMGKEIKFLLHFVKESKQDESGMPNNRFLAERTGGTYSTLKVQPAELEDSGVYFCASRGVTYEQYFGPGTRLTVT.

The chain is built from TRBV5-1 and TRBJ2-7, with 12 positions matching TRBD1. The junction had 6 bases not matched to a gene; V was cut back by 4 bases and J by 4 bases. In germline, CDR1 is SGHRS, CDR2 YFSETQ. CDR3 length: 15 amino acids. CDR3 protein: CASSAGQGASYEQYF. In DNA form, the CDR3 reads TGCGCCAGCAGCGCGGGACAGGGGGCCTCTTACGAGCAGTACTTC.

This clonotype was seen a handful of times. As DNA, the CDR3 is TGCAGCGTTGAAGGGAGGGCGGGAGGGCCGCATCATATCTATGAGCAGTTCTTC. Protein product: CSVEGRAGGPHHIYEQFF. The chain combines TRBV29-1 with TRBJ2-1, with 9 nucleotides matching TRBD2. In germline, CDR1 is SQVTM, CDR2 ANQGSEA. This CDR3 has 18 amino acids. V trimming: 1 base; J trimming: 8 bases; junction bases outside the gene matches: 18.

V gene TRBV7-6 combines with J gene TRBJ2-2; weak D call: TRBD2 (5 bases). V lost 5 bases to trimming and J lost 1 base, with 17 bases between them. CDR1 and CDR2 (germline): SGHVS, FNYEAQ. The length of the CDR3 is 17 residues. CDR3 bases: TGTGCCAGCAGCAAGGACCTATTAAGCGGGAACACCGGGGAGCTGTTTTTT. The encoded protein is CASSKDLLSGNTGELFF.

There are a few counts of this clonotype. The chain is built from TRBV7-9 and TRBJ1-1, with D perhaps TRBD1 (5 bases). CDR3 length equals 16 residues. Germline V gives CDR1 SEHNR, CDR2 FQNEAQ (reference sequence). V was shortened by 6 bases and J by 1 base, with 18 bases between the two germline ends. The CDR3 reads CASSPRGGGRNTEAFF. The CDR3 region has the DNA TGTGCCAGCAGTCCTCGCGGGGGGGGGAGGAACACTGAAGCTTTCTTT.

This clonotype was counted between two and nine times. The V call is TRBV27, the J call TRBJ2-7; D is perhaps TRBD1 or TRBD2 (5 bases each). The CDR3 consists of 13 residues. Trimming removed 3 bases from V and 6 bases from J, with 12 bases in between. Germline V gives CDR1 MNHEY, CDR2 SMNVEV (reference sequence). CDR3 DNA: TGTGCCAGCAGTTTTATAGGGGAGAGCGAGCAGTACTTC. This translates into CASSFIGESEQYF.

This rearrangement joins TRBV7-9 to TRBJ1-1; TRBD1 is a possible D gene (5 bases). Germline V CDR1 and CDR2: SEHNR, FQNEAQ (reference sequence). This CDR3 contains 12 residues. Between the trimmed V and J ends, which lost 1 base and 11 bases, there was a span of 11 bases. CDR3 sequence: CASSLGSRGAFF. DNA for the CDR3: TGTGCCAGCAGCTTAGGCAGCCGGGGGGCTTTCTTT.

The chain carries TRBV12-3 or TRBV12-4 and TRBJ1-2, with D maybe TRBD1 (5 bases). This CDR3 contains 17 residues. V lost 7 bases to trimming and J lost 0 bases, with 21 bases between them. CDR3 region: CASIKGPILFTNYGYTF. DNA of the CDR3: TGTGCCAGCATTAAGGGACCTATACTATTTACTAACTATGGCTACACCTTC.

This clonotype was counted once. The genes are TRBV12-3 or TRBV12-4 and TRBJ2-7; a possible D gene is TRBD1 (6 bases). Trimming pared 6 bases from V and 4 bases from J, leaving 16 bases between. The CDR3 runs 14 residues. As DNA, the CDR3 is TGTGCCAGCAGCAGAACAGGGCAGGATTACGAGCAGTACTTC. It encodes CASSRTGQDYEQYF.

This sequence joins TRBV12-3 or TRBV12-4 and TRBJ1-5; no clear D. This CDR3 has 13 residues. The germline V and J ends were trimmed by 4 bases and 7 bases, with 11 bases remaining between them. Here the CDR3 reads CASSSRVKQPQHF. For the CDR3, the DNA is TGTGCCAGCAGTTCGCGTGTTAAACAGCCCCAGCATTTT.

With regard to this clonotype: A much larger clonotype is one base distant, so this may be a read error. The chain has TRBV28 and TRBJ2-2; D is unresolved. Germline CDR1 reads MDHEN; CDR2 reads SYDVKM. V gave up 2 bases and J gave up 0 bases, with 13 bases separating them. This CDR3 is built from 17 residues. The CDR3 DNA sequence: TGTGCCAGCAGTTTAGATGAGCAGGAAGCGAACACCGGGGAGCTGTTTTTT. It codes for CASSLDEQEANTGELFF.

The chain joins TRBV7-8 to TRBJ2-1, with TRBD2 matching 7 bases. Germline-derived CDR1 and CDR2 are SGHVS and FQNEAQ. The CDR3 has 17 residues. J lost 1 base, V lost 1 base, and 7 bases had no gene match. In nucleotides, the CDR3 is TGTGCCAGCAGCTTAGGGGCGGGAGAAGGATCCTACAATGAGCAGTTCTTC. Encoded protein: CASSLGAGEGSYNEQFF.

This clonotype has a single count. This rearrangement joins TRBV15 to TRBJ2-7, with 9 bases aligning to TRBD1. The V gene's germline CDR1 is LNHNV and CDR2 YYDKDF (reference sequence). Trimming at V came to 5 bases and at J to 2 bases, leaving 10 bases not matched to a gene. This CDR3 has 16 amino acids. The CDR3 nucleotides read TGTGCCACCAGCCAGATTGAAGGGACAGGGCCCTACGAGCAGTACTTC. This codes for CATSQIEGTGPYEQYF. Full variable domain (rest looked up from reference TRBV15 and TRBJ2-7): DAMVIQNPRYQVTQFGKPVTLSCSQTLNHNVMYWYQQKSSQAPKLLFHYYDKDFNNEADTPDNFQSRRPNTSFCFLDIRSPGLGDTAMYLCATSQIEGTGPYEQYFGPGTRLTVT.

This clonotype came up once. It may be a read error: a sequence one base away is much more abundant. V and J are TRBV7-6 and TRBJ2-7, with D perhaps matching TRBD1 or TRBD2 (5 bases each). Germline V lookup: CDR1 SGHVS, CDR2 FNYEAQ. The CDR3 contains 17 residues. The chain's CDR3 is CDSSLESGRGSSYEQYF. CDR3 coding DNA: TGTGACAGCAGCTTAGAGTCGGGGCGCGGAAGCTCCTACGAGCAGTACTTC.

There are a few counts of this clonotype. CDR3 in amino acids: CASSLGTSGGILRTDTQYF. The CDR3 DNA sequence: TGTGCCAGCAGCTTGGGGACTAGCGGGGGGATTTTGCGCACAGATACGCAGTATTTT. J is TRBJ2-3 and V is TRBV7-8, with 15 bases matching TRBD2. The CDR3 contains 19 residues. Germline loops: CDR1 SGHVS, CDR2 FQNEAQ. J lost 1 base, V lost 3 bases, and 8 bases had no gene match.

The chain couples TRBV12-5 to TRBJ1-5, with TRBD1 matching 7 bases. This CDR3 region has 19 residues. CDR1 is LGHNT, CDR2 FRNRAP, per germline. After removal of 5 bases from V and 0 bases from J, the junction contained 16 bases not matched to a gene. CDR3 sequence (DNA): TGTGCTAGTGGTCCCTCCCCGGGACAGAGAAATTATAGCAATCAGCCCCAGCATTTT. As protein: CASGPSPGQRNYSNQPQHF. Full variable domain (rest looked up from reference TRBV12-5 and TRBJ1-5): DARVTQTPRHKVTEMGQEVTMRCQPILGHNTVFWYRQTMMQGLELLAYFRNRAPLDDSGMPKDRFSAEMPDATLATLKIQPSEPRDSAVYFCASGPSPGQRNYSNQPQHFGDGTRLSIL.

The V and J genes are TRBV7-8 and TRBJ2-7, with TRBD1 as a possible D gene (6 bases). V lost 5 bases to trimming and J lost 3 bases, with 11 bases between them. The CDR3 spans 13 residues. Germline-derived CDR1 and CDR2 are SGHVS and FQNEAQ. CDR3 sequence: CASSTSRGYEQYF. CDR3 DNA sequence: TGTGCCAGCAGCACCTCCAGGGGCTACGAGCAGTACTTC.

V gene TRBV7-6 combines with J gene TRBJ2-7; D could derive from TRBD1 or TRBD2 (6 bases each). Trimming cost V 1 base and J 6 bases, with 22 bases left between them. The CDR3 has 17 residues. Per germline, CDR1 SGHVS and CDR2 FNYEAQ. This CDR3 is CASSLERFRGQIREQYF. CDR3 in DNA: TGTGCCAGCAGCTTAGAACGATTCCGGGGGCAAATACGCGAGCAGTACTTC.

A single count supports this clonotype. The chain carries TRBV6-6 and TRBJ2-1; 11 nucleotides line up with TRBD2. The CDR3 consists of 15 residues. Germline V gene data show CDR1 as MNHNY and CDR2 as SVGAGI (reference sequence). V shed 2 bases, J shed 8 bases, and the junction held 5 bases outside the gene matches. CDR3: CASSYLLAGGDEQFF. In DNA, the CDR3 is TGTGCCAGCAGTTACCTCCTAGCGGGAGGCGATGAGCAGTTCTTC.

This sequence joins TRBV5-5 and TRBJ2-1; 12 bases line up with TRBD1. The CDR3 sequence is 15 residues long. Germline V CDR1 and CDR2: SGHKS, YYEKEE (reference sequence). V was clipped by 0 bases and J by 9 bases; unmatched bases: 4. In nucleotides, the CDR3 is TGTGCCAGCAGCTTGGAGGGACAGGGGGCCCGTGAGCAGTTCTTC. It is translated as CASSLEGQGAREQFF.

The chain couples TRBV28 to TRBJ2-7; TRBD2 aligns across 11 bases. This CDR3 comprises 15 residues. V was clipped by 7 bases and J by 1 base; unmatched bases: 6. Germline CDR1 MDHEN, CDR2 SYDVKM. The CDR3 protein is CASTALAGGSYEQYF. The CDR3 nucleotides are TGTGCCAGCACCGCTCTAGCGGGAGGTTCCTACGAGCAGTACTTC.

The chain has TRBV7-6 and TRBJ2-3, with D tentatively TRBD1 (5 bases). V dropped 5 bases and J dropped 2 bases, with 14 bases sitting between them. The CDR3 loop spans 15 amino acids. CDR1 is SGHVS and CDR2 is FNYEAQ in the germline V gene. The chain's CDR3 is CASSPGQAATDTQYF. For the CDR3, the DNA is TGTGCCAGCAGCCCAGGGCAGGCCGCCACAGATACGCAGTATTTT. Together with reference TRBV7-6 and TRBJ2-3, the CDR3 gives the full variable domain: GAGVSQSPRYKVTKRGQDVALRCDPISGHVSLYWYRQALGQGPEFLTYFNYEAQQDKSGLPNDRFSAERPEGSISTLTIQRTEQRDSAMYRCASSPGQAATDTQYFGPGTRLTVL.

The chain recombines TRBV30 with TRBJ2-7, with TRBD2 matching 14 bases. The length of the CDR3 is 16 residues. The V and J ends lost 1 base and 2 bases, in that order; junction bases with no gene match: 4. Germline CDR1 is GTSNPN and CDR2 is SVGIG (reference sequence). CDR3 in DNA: TGTGCCTGGAGTGACCAGGGACTAGCGGGAGCCTACGAGCAGTACTTC. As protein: CAWSDQGLAGAYEQYF.

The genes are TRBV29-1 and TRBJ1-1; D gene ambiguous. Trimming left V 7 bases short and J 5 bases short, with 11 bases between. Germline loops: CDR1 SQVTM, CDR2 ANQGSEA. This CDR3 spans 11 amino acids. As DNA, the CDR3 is TGCAGCGCCCACGGACGGACTGAAGCTTTCTTT. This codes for CSAHGRTEAFF.

CDR3 amino acids: CASSPSTEEAFF. In nucleotides, the CDR3 is TGCGCCAGCAGCCCCTCGACAGAGGAAGCTTTCTTT. The chain couples TRBV4-1 to TRBJ1-1; possible D gene TRBD1, 5 bases. CDR3 size: 12 residues. Trimming left V 4 bases short and J 8 bases short, with 11 bases between. Germline CDR1 and CDR2: MGHRA and YSYEKL.

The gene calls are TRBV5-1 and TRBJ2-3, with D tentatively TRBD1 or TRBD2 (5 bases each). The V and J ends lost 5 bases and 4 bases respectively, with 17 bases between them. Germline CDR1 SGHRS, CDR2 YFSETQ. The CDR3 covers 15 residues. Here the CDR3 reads CASRNEGRLADTQYF. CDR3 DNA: TGCGCCAGCAGGAACGAGGGGCGGTTGGCAGATACGCAGTATTTT.

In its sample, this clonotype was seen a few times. CDR3 coding DNA: TGTGCCAGTAGTATAGGCAGCACAGATACGCAGTATTTT. Residues: CASSIGSTDTQYF. This chain connects TRBV19 to TRBJ2-3; D is unresolved. The CDR3 consists of 13 residues. V dropped 1 base and J dropped 0 bases, with 2 bases sitting between them. The germline CDR1 and CDR2 sequences are LNHDA and SQIVND (reference sequence).

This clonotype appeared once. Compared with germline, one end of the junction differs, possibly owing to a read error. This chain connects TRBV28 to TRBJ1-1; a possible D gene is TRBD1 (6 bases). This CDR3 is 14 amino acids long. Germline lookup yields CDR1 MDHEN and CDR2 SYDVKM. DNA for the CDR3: TGTGCCAGCAGTTCTCACAGGGTCAACACTGAAGTTTTCTTT. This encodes CASSSHRVNTEVFF. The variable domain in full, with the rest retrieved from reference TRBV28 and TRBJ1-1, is DVKVTQSSRYLVKRTGEKVFLECVQDMDHENMFWYRQDPGLGLRLIYFSYDVKMKEKGDIPEGYSVSREKKERFSLILESASTNQTSMYLCASSSHRVNTEVFFGQGTRLTVV.